Listed below are T cell receptor beta chains from one sample, sequenced in a study of cytomegalovirus exposure and HLA in healthy donors. The assay was immunoSEQ multiplex PCR, and TCRdb's table has in-frame clones only and misses some. The table records hundreds of thousands of clones, approximately 90% of them present only once. Material for sequencing was PBMCs. The receptors originated from a young woman in good health and CMV-seronegative. The CDR3 runs from the conserved cysteine through the conserved F or W. D genes are given only for firm matches. Expanded clones get a size class; other rows say once, few or many, or leave the size out.

V,J,size,D,DNA,CDR3
TRBV18,TRBJ2-2,.,.,TGTGCCAGCTCACCGAGGGGAGGCACCGGGGAGCTGTTTTTT,CASSPRGGTGELFF
TRBV4-1,TRBJ2-2,.,.,TGCGCCAGCAGCCAGCCCGTGGGGGGACTTCCCACCGGGGAGCTGTTTTTT,CASSQPVGGLPTGELFF
TRBV5-1,TRBJ2-3,.,TRBD1,TGCGCCAGCCGGGACAGGGGCACAGATACGCAGTATTTT,CASRDRGTDTQYF
TRBV4-1,TRBJ1-2,.,TRBD1,TGCGCCAGCAGCGCACCGGGACAGGGGGCTCGGGGCTACACCTTC,CASSAPGQGARGYTF
TRBV5-1,TRBJ2-4,.,TRBD2,TGCGCCAGCAGCTTCTTAGCGGGAGCGGGAAACATTCAGTACTTC,CASSFLAGAGNIQYF
TRBV29-1,TRBJ2-7,.,TRBD2,TGCAGCGTTGTTGACTTACTAGCGGGGGATTCCTACGAGCAGTACTTC,CSVVDLLAGDSYEQYF
TRBV10-3,TRBJ2-3,once,.,TGTGCCATTACACGCGGGGAAAGCACAGATACGCAGTATTTT,CAITRGESTDTQYF
TRBV6-6,TRBJ2-1,once,TRBD1,TGTGCCAGCAGTTACTTACAGGGGGGAGGCAATGAGCAGTTCTTC,CASSYLQGGGNEQFF
TRBV5-4,TRBJ2-7,.,TRBD2,TGTGCCAGCAGCCCCGAATCGCGGGAGGCGAAGCAGTACTTC,CASSPESREAKQYF
TRBV19,TRBJ1-2,.,TRBD1,TGTGCCAGTAGGTTCACCGGGACAGGGGATGGTGGCTACACCTTC,CASRFTGTGDGGYTF
TRBV28,TRBJ2-7,.,.,TGTGCCAGCAGTCCGGCCAGGGAGGTCAACGAGCAGTACTTC,CASSPAREVNEQYF
TRBV14,TRBJ1-1,few,TRBD1,TGTGCCAGCAGCCAAGGCAGGGACAGAGTCGGTTTAGCTTTCTTT,CASSQGRDRVGLAFF
TRBV7-6,TRBJ2-7,.,TRBD2,TGTGCCAGCAGCTTAGCGACTAGCGGGAGAGCCTACGAGCAGTACTTC,CASSLATSGRAYEQYF
TRBV7-8,TRBJ2-1,once,TRBD2,TGTGCCAGCAGCTTAGGACTAGCGGGAGTGGGAAATGAGCAGTTCTTC,CASSLGLAGVGNEQFF
TRBV5-4,TRBJ1-1,once,TRBD1,TGTGCCAGCAGCTTCCAGGGGGCATCGGGTGAAGCTTTCTTT,CASSFQGASGEAFF
TRBV4-2,TRBJ1-1,.,TRBD1,TGTGCCAGCAGCCGAGACAGGGGTATGCGCACTGAAGCTTTCTTT,CASSRDRGMRTEAFF
TRBV28,TRBJ2-7,.,TRBD1,TGTGCCAGCAGGCGGACAGGGGGCCCCTACGAGCAGTACTTC,CASRRTGGPYEQYF
TRBV27,TRBJ2-3,.,TRBD1,TGTGCCAGCAGTACCGGGACAGGATTATCGTCAGATACGCAGTATTTT,CASSTGTGLSSDTQYF
TRBV28,TRBJ2-1,.,TRBD2,TGTGCCAGCAGTTTATTCGGGGGGGCGCGCAATGAGCAGTTCTTC,CASSLFGGARNEQFF
TRBV7-9,TRBJ1-2,.,TRBD1,TGTGCCAGCAGCTTAGCGGGGACAGCCTATGGCTACACCTTC,CASSLAGTAYGYTF
TRBV25-1,TRBJ2-6,.,.,TGTGCCAGCAGTGATCCGGGGTCTGGGGCCAACGTCCTGACTTTC,CASSDPGSGANVLTF
TRBV27,TRBJ1-5,few,.,TGTGCCAGCAGCCGCGGGGGCGAGAATCAGCCCCAGCATTTT,CASSRGGENQPQHF
TRBV9,TRBJ2-1,.,TRBD1,TGTGCCAGCAGCGTAAAGGGGGCTTCCTACAATGAGCAGTTCTTC,CASSVKGASYNEQFF
TRBV18,TRBJ1-2,few,.,TGTGCCAGCTCACCGGACAATGGCGGCTACACCTTC,CASSPDNGGYTF
TRBV7-3,TRBJ1-5,.,.,TGTGCCAGCAGCTTAACTTTCAGCGTGACCTGGGGGCTCCAGCATTTT,CASSLTFSVTWGLQHF
TRBV19,TRBJ1-1,.,.,TGTGCCAGCCAAGAGGGCACTGAAGCTTTCTTT,CASQEGTEAFF